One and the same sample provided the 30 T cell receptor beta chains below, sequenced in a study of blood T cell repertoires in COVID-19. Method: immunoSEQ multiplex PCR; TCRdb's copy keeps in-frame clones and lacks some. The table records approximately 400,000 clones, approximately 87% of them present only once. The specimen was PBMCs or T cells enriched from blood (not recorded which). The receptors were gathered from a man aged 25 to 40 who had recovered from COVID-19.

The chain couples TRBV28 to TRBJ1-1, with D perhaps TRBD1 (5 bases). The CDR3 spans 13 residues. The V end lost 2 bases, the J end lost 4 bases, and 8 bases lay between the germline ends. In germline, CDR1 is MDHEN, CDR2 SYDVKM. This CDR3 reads CASSLGGSTEAFF. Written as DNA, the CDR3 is TGTGCCAGCAGTTTAGGGGGGAGCACTGAAGCTTTCTTT.

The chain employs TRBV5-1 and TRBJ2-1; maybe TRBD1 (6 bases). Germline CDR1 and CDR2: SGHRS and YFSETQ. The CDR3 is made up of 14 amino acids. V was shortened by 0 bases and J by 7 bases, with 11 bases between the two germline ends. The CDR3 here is CASSLGGRRNEQFF. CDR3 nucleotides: TGCGCCAGCAGCTTGGGGGGGCGGAGGAATGAGCAGTTCTTC. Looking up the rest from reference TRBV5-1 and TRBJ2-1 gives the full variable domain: KAGVTQTPRYLIKTRGQQVTLSCSPISGHRSVSWYQQTPGQGLQFLFEYFSETQRNKGNFPGRFSGRQFSNSRSEMNVSTLELGDSALYLCASSLGGRRNEQFFGPGTRLTVL.

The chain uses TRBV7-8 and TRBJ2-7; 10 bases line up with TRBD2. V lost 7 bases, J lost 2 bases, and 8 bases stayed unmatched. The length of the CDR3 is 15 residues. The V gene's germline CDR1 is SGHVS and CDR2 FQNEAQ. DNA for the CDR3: TGTGCCAGCAACCCTCGGACTAGCGGAACCTACGAGCAGTACTTC. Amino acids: CASNPRTSGTYEQYF.

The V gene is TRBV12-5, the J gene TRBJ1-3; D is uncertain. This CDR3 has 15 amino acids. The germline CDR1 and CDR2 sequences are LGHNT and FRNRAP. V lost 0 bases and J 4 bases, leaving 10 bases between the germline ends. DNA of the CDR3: TGTGCTAGTGGTTTGGTGCCGGTGTCAGGAAACACCATATATTTT. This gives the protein CASGLVPVSGNTIYF.

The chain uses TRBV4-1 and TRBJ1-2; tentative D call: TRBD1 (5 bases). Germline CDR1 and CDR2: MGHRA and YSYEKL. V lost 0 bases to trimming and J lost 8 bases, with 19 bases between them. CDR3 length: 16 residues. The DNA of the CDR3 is TGCGCCAGCAGCCAAGATCCGAAGGGGCACCGGCGGGGCTACACCTTC. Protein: CASSQDPKGHRRGYTF.

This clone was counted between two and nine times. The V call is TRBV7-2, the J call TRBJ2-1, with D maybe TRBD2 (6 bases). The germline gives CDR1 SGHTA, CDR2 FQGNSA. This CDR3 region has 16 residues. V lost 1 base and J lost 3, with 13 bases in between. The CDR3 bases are TGTGCCAGCAGCTTAGTCGGTGGAGGGGTCTACAATGAGCAGTTCTTC. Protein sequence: CASSLVGGGVYNEQFF.

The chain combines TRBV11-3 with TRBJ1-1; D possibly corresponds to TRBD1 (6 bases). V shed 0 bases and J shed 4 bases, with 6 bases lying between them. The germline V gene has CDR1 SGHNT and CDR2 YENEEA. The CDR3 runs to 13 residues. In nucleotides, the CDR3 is TGTGCCAGCAGCTTAGAACAGGGCACTGAAGCTTTCTTT. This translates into CASSLEQGTEAFF.

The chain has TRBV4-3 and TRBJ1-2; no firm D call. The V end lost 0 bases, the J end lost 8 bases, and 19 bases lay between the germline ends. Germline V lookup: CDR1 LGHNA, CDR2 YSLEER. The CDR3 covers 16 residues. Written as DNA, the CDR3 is TGCGCCAGCAGCCAAGAAACCCCGCCGTCTCGGGAGGGCTACACCTTC. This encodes CASSQETPPSREGYTF.

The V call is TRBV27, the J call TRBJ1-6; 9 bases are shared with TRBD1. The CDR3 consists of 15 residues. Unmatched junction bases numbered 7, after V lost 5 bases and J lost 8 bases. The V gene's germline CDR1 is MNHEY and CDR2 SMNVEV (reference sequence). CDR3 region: CASSPGTGRYSPLHF. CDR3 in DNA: TGTGCCAGCAGTCCGGGGACAGGGAGGTATTCACCCCTCCACTTT.

Written as DNA, the CDR3 is TGTGCCAGCAGACCCGGGACAGGGGGCTACGAGCAGTACTTC. Translating gives CASRPGTGGYEQYF. V gene TRBV7-9 combines with J gene TRBJ2-7, with TRBD1 matching 11 bases. Germline V gene sequence: CDR1 SEHNR, CDR2 FQNEAQ (reference sequence). The trim removed 6 bases at V and 3 bases at J, leaving 4 bases unmatched. The CDR3 consists of 14 residues.

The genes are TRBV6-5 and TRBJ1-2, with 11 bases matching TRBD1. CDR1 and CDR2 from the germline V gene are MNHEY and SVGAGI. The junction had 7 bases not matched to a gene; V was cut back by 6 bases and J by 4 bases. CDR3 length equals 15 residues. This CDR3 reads CASRQDRGLGYGYTF. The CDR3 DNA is TGTGCCAGCAGACAGGACAGGGGGCTGGGCTATGGCTACACCTTC.

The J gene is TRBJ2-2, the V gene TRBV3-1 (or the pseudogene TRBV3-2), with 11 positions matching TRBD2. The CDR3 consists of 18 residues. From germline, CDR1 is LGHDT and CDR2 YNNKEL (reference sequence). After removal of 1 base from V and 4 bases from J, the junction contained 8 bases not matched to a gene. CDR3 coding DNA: TGTGCCAGCAGCCAAGGACCCGATAGCGGGGGGGGCACCGGGGAGCTGTTTTTT. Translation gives CASSQGPDSGGGTGELFF.

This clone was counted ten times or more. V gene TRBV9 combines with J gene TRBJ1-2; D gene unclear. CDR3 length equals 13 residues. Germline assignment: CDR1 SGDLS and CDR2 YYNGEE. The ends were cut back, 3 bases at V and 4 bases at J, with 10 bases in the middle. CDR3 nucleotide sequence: TGTGCCAGCAGCGCAGTGGGAGGCTATGGCTACACCTTC. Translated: CASSAVGGYGYTF. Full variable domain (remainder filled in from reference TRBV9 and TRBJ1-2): DSGVTQTPKHLITATGQRVTLRCSPRSGDLSVYWYQQSLDQGLQFLIQYYNGEERAKGNILERFSAQQFPDLHSELNLSSLELGDSALYFCASSAVGGYGYTFGSGTRLTVV.

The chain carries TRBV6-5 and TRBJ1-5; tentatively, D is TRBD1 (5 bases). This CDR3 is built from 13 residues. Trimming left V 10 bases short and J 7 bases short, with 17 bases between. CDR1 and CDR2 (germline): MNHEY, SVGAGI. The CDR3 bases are TGTGCCATCGAATCCGGATGGGGCCAGCCCCAGCATTTT. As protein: CAIESGWGQPQHF.

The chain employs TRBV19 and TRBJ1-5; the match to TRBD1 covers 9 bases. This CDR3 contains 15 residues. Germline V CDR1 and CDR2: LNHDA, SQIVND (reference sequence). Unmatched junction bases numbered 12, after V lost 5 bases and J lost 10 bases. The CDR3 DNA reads TGTGCCAGTAGTCAGACCGGGACAGGGTTGGGACCCCAGCATTTT. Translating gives CASSQTGTGLGPQHF.

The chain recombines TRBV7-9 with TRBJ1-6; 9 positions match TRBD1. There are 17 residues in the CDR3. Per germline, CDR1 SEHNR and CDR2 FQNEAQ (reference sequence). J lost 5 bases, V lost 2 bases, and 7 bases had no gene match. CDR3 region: CASSLLYRGQNNSPLHF. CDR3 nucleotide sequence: TGTGCCAGCAGCTTACTGTACAGGGGGCAAAATAATTCACCCCTCCACTTT.

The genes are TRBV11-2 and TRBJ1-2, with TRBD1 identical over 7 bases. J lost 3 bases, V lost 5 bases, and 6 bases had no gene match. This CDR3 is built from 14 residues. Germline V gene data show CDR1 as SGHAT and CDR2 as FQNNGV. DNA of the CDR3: TGTGCCAGCAGCCATACAGGGGTTTACTATGGCTACACCTTC. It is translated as CASSHTGVYYGYTF.

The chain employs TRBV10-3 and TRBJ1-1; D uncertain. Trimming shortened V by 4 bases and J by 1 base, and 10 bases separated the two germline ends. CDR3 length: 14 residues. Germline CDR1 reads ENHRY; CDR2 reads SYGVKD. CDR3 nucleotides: TGTGCCATCAGTGCCTCACAGAAGAACACTGAAGCTTTCTTT. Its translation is CAISASQKNTEAFF.

The CDR3 DNA reads as TGTGCCAGCAGCTTGAAAGACAGGAGGCACTATGGCTACACCTTC. Its translation: CASSLKDRRHYGYTF. The chain uses TRBV13 and TRBJ1-2; TRBD1 might be the D (6 bases). Per germline, CDR1 PRHDT and CDR2 FYEKMQ (reference sequence). The CDR3 has 15 residues. The germline V and J ends were trimmed by 3 bases and 3 bases, with 14 bases remaining between them.

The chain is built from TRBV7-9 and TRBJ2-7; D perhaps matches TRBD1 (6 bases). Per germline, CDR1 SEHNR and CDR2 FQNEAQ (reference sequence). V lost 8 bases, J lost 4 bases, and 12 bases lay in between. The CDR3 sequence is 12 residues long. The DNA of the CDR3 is TGTGCCAGCCGACAGGACGGATACGAGCAGTACTTC. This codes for CASRQDGYEQYF. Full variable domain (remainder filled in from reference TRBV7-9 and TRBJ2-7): DTGVSQNPRHKITKRGQNVTFRCDPISEHNRLYWYRQTLGQGPEFLTYFQNEAQLEKSRLLSDRFSAERPKGSFSTLEIQRTEQGDSAMYLCASRQDGYEQYFGPGTRLTVT.

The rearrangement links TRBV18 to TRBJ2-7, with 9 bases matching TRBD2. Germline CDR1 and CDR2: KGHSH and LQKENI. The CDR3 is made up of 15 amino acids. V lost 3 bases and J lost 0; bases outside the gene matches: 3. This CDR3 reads CASSPSGGLSYEQYF. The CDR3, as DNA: TGTGCCAGCTCACCCAGCGGGGGGCTCTCCTACGAGCAGTACTTC.

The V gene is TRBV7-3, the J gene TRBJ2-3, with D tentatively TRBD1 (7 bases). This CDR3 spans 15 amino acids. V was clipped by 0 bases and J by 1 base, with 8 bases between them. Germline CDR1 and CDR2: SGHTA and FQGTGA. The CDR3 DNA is TGTGCCAGCAGCTTAACCAGGGGGGGCACAGATACGCAGTATTTT. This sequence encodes CASSLTRGGTDTQYF.

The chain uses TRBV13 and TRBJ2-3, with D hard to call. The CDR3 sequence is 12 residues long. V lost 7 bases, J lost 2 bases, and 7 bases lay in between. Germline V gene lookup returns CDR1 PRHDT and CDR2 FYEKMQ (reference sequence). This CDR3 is CASNLPTDTQYF. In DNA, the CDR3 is TGTGCCAGCAACCTACCCACAGATACGCAGTATTTT.

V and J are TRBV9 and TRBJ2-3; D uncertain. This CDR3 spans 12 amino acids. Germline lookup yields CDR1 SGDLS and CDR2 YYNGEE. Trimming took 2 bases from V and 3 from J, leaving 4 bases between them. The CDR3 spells CASSVETDTQYF. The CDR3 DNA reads TGTGCCAGCAGCGTGGAGACAGATACGCAGTATTTT.

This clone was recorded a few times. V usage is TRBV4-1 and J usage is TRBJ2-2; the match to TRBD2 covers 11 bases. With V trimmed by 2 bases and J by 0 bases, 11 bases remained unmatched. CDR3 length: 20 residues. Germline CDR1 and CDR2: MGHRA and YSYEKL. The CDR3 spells CASSQRPRGLAVPNTGELFF. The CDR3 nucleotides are TGCGCCAGCAGCCAAAGGCCTCGGGGACTAGCGGTGCCGAACACCGGGGAGCTGTTTTTT.

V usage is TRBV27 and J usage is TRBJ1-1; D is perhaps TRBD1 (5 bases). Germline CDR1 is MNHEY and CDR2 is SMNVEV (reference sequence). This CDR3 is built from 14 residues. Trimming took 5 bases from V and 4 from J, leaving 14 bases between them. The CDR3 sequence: CASSRPGLLTEAFF. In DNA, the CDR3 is TGTGCCAGCAGTCGCCCAGGGCTTCTCACTGAAGCTTTCTTT.

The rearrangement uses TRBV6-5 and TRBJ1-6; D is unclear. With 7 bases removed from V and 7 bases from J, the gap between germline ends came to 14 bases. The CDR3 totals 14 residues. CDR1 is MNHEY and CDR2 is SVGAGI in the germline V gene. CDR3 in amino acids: CASTYRGMNSPLHF. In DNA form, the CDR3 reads TGTGCCAGCACCTACCGGGGTATGAATTCACCCCTCCACTTT.

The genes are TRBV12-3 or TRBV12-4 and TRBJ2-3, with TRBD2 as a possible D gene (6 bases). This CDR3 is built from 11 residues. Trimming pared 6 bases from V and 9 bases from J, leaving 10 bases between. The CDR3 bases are TGTGCCAGCAGCGGGACTTTCACGCAGTATTTT. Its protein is CASSGTFTQYF.

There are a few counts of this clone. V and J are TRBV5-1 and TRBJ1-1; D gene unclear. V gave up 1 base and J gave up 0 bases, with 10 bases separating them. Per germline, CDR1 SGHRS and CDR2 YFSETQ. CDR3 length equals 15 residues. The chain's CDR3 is CASSLIQGVNTEAFF. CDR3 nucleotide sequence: TGCGCCAGCAGCTTGATCCAAGGAGTGAACACTGAAGCTTTCTTT.

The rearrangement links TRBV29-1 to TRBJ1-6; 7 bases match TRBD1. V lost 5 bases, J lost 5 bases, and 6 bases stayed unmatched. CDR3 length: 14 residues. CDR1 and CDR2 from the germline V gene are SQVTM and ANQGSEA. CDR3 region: CSVQTGNHNSPLHF. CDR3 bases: TGCAGCGTTCAGACAGGGAACCATAATTCACCCCTCCACTTT.